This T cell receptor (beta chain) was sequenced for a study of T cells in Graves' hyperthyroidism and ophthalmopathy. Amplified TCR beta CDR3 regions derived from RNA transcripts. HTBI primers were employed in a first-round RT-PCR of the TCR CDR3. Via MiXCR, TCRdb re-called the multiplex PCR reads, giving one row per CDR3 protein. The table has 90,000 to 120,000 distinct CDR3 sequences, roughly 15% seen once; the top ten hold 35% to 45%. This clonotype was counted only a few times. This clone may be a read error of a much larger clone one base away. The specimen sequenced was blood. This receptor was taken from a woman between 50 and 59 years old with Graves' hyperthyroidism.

CDR3 nucleotides: TGTGCCAGCAGCTTGTCAAGAGCTATGACGCGGTATTTT. It codes for CASSLSRAMTRYF. This chain uses TRBV5-6 with TRBJ2-3; D gene unclear. In germline, CDR1 is SGHDT, CDR2 YYEEEE. The CDR3 length is 13 residues.